Listed below are T cell receptor beta chains from one sample, sequenced in a study of shared T cell receptors in the human thymus. Sequencing was performed with immunoSEQ multiplex PCR; in TCRdb, only in-frame clones are kept and a portion is missing. The repertoire holds 540,000 or so clones, with about four fifths as singletons. This sample was shared with a second study, whose subject was human thymus T cells.

Sample: thymocytes. Receptor source: a boy in the first two years of life with a congenital heart defect. Each CDR3 is given with its conserved first and last residue. The D gene is left open where the match is weak. The size field is filled for only some rows; it gives once, few, many or a size class.

>TRBD2|17|TRBV5-1|.|TRBJ2-1
TGCGCCAGCAGCTCCCGAACGACTAGCGGGTTCAACAATGAGCAGTTCTTC
CASSSRTTSGFNNEQFF
>.|16|TRBV4-3|.|TRBJ2-4
TGCGCCAGCAGCCAAGATTCAGGGGTAGCCAAAAACATTCAGTACTTC
CASSQDSGVAKNIQYF
>TRBD1|17|TRBV28|.|TRBJ2-5
TGTGCCAGCAGCCACCAGGGGACAGGGGGCAGTTTTGGGACCCAGTACTTC
CASSHQGTGGSFGTQYF
>.|13|TRBV29-1|.|TRBJ2-3
TGCAGCGTCGATGACAGGCTCACAGATACGCAGTATTTT
CSVDDRLTDTQYF
>TRBD2|18|TRBV6-4|.|TRBJ2-1
TGTGCCAGCAGCCCTCGGGGACTAGCACTAATCCCCTACAATGAGCAGTTCTTC
CASSPRGLALIPYNEQFF
>.|15|TRBV7-2|.|TRBJ1-5
TGTGCCAGCAGCTTATATCGAGATAGCAATCAGCCCCAGCATTTT
CASSLYRDSNQPQHF
>.|14|TRBV28|.|TRBJ1-1
TGTGCCACCGACAGCCGCTCCATGAACACTGAAGCTTTCTTT
CATDSRSMNTEAFF
>TRBD1|16|TRBV5-4|.|TRBJ2-1
TGTGCCAGCAGCCCCCCCGGGGACAGGCCCCGCAATGAGCAGTTCTTC
CASSPPGDRPRNEQFF
>TRBD2|17|TRBV30|.|TRBJ2-1
TGTGCCTGGAGTGGGGTTAGTGGAATAGCGGGAGGGCGTGAGCAGTTCTTC
CAWSGVSGIAGGREQFF
>TRBD2|20|TRBV6-4|.|TRBJ2-5
TGTGCCAGCACCGCTCACGGGGCGGTAGCGGGAGGGCCGGGAGGTGGGACCCAGTACTTC
CASTAHGAVAGGPGGGTQYF
>.|14|TRBV5-1|.|TRBJ2-7
TGCGCCAGCAGCTCGGGTCCTAGCTCCTACGAGCAGTACTTC
CASSSGPSSYEQYF
>.|15|TRBV30|once|TRBJ1-5
TGTGCCTGGAGCGGTGGAGGGCCCGCCAATCAGCCCCAGCATTTT
CAWSGGGPANQPQHF
>.|14|TRBV5-1|.|TRBJ2-7
TGCGCCAGCAGCTTGGCAGGGGACCACTACGAGCAGTACTTC
CASSLAGDHYEQYF
>.|16|TRBV4-1|few|TRBJ2-6
TGCGCCAGCAGCTGCATGGGCTGCTCTGGGGCCAACGTCCTGACTTTC
CASSCMGCSGANVLTF
>TRBD1|14|TRBV6-1|.|TRBJ2-7
TGTGCCAGCAGCGACAGGGGTCTAAGGGACGAGCAGTACTTC
CASSDRGLRDEQYF
>TRBD2|16|TRBV30|few|TRBJ2-2
TGTGCCTGGAGTGGGCGGCGGGAGGTCGACACCGGGGAGCTGTTTTTT
CAWSGRREVDTGELFF
>.|16|TRBV30|.|TRBJ1-3
TGTGCCTGGAGTGCAGTCATTGGGGCGACGGGAAACACCATATATTTT
CAWSAVIGATGNTIYF
>.|17|TRBV27|.|TRBJ2-3
TGTGCCAGTACCCCCTTGGGGGCAGACCCTAGCACAGATACGCAGTATTTT
CASTPLGADPSTDTQYF
>.|17|TRBV12-2|.|TRBJ2-5
TGTGCAAGTCGCTTACCCCACCGGACTAGTACGGGAGAGACCCAGTACTTC
CASRLPHRTSTGETQYF
>.|14|TRBV28|few|TRBJ2-3
TGTGCCAGCGAGGGTAGCGAGAGCACAGATACGCAGTATTTT
CASEGSESTDTQYF
>.|15|TRBV7-4|.|TRBJ2-2
TGTGCCAGCAGCCCCCCCCAGCGGAACACCGGGGAGCTGTTTTTT
CASSPPQRNTGELFF
>.|14|TRBV19|.|TRBJ1-1
TGTGCCAGTAGTATGCACAGGGAGAACACTGAAGCTTTCTTT
CASSMHRENTEAFF
>.|15|TRBV7-9|.|TRBJ1-1
TGTGCCAGCAGCTTAGAGTGCAGGGGGAACACTGAAGCTTTCTTT
CASSLECRGNTEAFF
>.|15|TRBV10-2|few|TRBJ2-2
TGCGCCGCTTTACAGGGGAGGTTTCACACCGGGGAGCTGTTTTTT
CAALQGRFHTGELFF
>TRBD2|15|TRBV7-9|.|TRBJ2-2
TGTGCCAGCAGCCCCCGGACTAGTTCCACCGGGGAGCTGTTTTTT
CASSPRTSSTGELFF
>.|17|TRBV7-2|.|TRBJ2-1
TGTGCCAGCAGCTCGCCCCTACAGGACAGCTCCTACAATGAGCAGTTCTTC
CASSSPLQDSSYNEQFF
>TRBD2|16|TRBV29-1|.|TRBJ2-5
TGCAGCGTTGGACCGTGGGGGCGGGAGGACCAAGAGACCCAGTACTTC
CSVGPWGREDQETQYF
>TRBD2|16|TRBV9|.|TRBJ2-1
TGTGCCAGCAGCGTACAACTAGCGGGAGTCAGGAATGAGCAGTTCTTC
CASSVQLAGVRNEQFF
>TRBD2|16|TRBV9|.|TRBJ2-7
TGTGCCAGCAGCCCAACCTGGACTAGTCGGGCCTACGAGCAGTACTTC
CASSPTWTSRAYEQYF
>TRBD1|15|TRBV7-4|.|TRBJ1-1
TGTGCCAGCAGACCCGGGACAGGGGGTTATACTGAAGCTTTCTTT
CASRPGTGGYTEAFF
>.|17|TRBV4-3|.|TRBJ1-2
TGCGCCAGCAGCCAAGGAAGCCGCAGGGAAGGGATAGGAGGCTACACCTTC
CASSQGSRREGIGGYTF
>TRBD2|16|TRBV27|.|TRBJ2-1
TGTGCCAGCAGTTCACACCCTAGCGGGCCCTACAATGAGCAGTTCTTC
CASSSHPSGPYNEQFF
>TRBD2|16|TRBV2|.|TRBJ2-1
TGTGCCAGCAGTGATGGTAGCGGGAGGTCCCCCAGGGAGCAGTTCTTC
CASSDGSGRSPREQFF
>.|17|TRBV2|.|TRBJ2-5
TGTGCCAGCAGTGAACGAGGAGAGCAAGCACCACACGAGACCCAGTACTTC
CASSERGEQAPHETQYF
>TRBD1|15|TRBV27|.|TRBJ1-1
TGTGCCAGCAGTTCCACACAGGGGGCCAACACTGAAGCTTTCTTT
CASSSTQGANTEAFF
>TRBD2|17|TRBV4-1|few|TRBJ2-7
TGCGCCAGCAGCCAAGTCCTCAACGGGGGGGACCCCTACGAGCAGTACTTC
CASSQVLNGGDPYEQYF
>.|13|TRBV5-5|few|TRBJ1-5
TGTGCCAGCAGCTTGCGGGTTTTGAAGCCCCAGCATTTT
CASSLRVLKPQHF
>TRBD1|14|TRBV7-2|few|TRBJ2-7
TGTGCCAGCAGCTTCCGGGACAGGGTCCACGAGCAGTACTTC
CASSFRDRVHEQYF
>TRBD1|17|TRBV6-4|.|TRBJ1-5
TGTGCCAGCTCACGGCAAAGGACAGGGATGGACAATCAGCCCCAGCATTTT
CASSRQRTGMDNQPQHF
>.|13|TRBV2|.|TRBJ2-5
TGTGCCAGCAGTGACCGACTAGAAGAGACCCAGTACTTC
CASSDRLEETQYF
>TRBD1|16|TRBV5-6|few|TRBJ2-7
TGTGCCAGCAGCTTGGAGGGACAGGGGGCGCGGTACGAGCAGTACTTC
CASSLEGQGARYEQYF
>TRBD1|14|TRBV10-1|.|TRBJ2-2
TGCGCCAGCAATCTCAGGGGGCGCACCGGGGAGCTGTTTTTT
CASNLRGRTGELFF
>TRBD2|15|TRBV10-2|.|TRBJ2-7
TGCGCCAGCGATCGGGGGACTAGCGGGAGTCGGGAGCAGTACTTC
CASDRGTSGSREQYF
>TRBD1|14|TRBV6-4|.|TRBJ1-2
TGTGCCAGCAGTGACAGGGGGCTCAACTATGGCTACACCTTC
CASSDRGLNYGYTF
>.|14|TRBV4-1|once|TRBJ1-1
TGCGCCAGCAGCCCCCAAGGGGGGGCCACTGAAGCTTTCTTT
CASSPQGGATEAFF
>.|12|TRBV19|.|TRBJ1-2
TGTGCCAGTACGGGACAAAACTATGGCTACACCTTC
CASTGQNYGYTF
>.|15|TRBV25-1|.|TRBJ1-2
TGTGCCAGCAGTGAAGGGGCTGGCCCCAACTATGGCTACACCTTC
CASSEGAGPNYGYTF
>TRBD1|14|TRBV5-1|few|TRBJ2-7
TGCGCCAGCAGCGCGGACAGGGGTCACCACGAGCAGTACTTC
CASSADRGHHEQYF
>TRBD2|18|TRBV9|.|TRBJ2-4
TGTGCCAGCAGCGTAGGGCTCCAGCGGGGGCTAGCCAAAAACATTCAGTACTTC
CASSVGLQRGLAKNIQYF
>TRBD2|15|TRBV27|.|TRBJ2-7
TGTGCCAGCAGTAGGGGACTAGCGGGGCCCTACGAGCAGTACTTC
CASSRGLAGPYEQYF
>TRBD1|17|TRBV7-7|.|TRBJ2-6
TGTGCCATTCCACGACGGACAGGGCCATCTGGGGCCAACGTCCTGACTTTC
CAIPRRTGPSGANVLTF
>.|14|TRBV29-1|.|TRBJ2-7
TGCAGCGGGGCCCCCGGGACTTCGACGGCCGAGCAGTACTTC
CSGAPGTSTAEQYF
>.|18|TRBV30|.|TRBJ2-5
TGTGCCTGGAGTATTACATTTGATCCCGAGCGGAGGCAAGAGACCCAGTACTTC
CAWSITFDPERRQETQYF
>TRBD1|17|TRBV4-1|.|TRBJ2-7
TGCGCCAGCAGCCAAGAAAGGGCCAGGGGGTTGTACTACGAGCAGTACTTC
CASSQERARGLYYEQYF
>.|15|TRBV9|.|TRBJ1-1
TGTGCCAGCAGCGCCCTTCACGGGGGGAGCCCTGAAGCTTTCTTT
CASSALHGGSPEAFF
>TRBD2|15|TRBV29-1|.|TRBJ2-7
TGCAGCGTTGAAGGGGGGGGTCCTGCCGCTTACGAGCAGTACTTC
CSVEGGGPAAYEQYF
>TRBD1|14|TRBV27|.|TRBJ1-1
TGTGCCAGCAGTTGGAGACACAGGGGGACTGAAGCTTTCTTT
CASSWRHRGTEAFF
>.|16|TRBV15|.|TRBJ2-5
TGTGCCACCAGCAGGAACAGGGGGGGCACCTCAGAGACCCAGTACTTC
CATSRNRGGTSETQYF
>.|14|TRBV15|.|TRBJ1-5
TGTGCCACCAGCAGAGAAATAGGCAATCAGCCCCAGCATTTT
CATSREIGNQPQHF
>TRBD2|15|TRBV29-1|.|TRBJ2-3
TGCAGCGTTGAACCGGGACTAGCGGGAGAGGATACGCAGTATTTT
CSVEPGLAGEDTQYF